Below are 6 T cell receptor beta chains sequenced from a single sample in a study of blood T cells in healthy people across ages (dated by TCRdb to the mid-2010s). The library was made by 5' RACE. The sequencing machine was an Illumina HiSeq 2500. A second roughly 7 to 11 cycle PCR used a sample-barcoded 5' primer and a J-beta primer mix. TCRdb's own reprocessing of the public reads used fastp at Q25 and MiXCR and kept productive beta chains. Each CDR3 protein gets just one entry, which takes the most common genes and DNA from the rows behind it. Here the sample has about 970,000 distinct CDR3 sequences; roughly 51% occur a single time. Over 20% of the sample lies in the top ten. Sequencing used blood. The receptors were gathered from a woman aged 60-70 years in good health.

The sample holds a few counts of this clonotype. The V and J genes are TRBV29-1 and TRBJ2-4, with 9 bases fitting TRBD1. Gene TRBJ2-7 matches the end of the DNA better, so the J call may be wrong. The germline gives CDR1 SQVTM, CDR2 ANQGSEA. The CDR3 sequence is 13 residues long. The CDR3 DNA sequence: TGCAGCGTTGTGGGACAGGGCCTTGTCGAGCAGTACTTC. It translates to CSVVGQGLVEQYF.

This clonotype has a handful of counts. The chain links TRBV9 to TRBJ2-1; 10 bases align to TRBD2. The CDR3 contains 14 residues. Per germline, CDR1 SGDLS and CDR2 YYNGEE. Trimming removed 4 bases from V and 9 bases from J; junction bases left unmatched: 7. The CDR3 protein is CASSRTSGTSEQFF. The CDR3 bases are TGTGCCAGCAGCCGAACTAGCGGGACAAGTGAGCAGTTCTTC.

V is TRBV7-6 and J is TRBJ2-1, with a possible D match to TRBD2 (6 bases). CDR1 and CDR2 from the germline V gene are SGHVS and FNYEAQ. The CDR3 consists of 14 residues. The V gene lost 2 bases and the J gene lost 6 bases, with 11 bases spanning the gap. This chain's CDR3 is CASSLRGGPNEQFF. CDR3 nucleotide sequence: TGTGCCAGCAGCTTACGGGGAGGACCCAATGAGCAGTTCTTC.

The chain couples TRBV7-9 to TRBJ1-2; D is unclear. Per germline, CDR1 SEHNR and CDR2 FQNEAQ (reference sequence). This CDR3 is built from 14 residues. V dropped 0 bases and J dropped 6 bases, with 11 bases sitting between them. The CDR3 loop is CASSLAGGDNGYTF. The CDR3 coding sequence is TGTGCCAGCAGCTTAGCTGGAGGTGATAATGGCTACACCTTC.

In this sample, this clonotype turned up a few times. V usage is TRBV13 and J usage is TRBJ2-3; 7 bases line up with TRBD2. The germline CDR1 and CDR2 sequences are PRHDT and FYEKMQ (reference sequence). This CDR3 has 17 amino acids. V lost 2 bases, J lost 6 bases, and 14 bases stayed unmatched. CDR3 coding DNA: TGTGCCAGCAGCTTAATTGTCATCGGGAGGAAGGTGGATACGCAGTATTTT. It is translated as CASSLIVIGRKVDTQYF.

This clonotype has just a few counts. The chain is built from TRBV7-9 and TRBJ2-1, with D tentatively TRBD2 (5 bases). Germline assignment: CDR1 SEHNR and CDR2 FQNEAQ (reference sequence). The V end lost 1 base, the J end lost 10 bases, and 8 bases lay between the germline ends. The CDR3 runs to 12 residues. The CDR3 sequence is CASSLGSSEQFF. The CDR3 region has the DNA TGTGCCAGCAGCTTAGGGTCTAGCGAGCAGTTCTTC. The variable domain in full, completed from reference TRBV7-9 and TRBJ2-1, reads DTGVSQNPRHKITKRGQNVTFRCDPISEHNRLYWYRQTLGQGPEFLTYFQNEAQLEKSRLLSDRFSAERPKGSFSTLEIQRTEQGDSAMYLCASSLGSSEQFFGPGTRLTVL.